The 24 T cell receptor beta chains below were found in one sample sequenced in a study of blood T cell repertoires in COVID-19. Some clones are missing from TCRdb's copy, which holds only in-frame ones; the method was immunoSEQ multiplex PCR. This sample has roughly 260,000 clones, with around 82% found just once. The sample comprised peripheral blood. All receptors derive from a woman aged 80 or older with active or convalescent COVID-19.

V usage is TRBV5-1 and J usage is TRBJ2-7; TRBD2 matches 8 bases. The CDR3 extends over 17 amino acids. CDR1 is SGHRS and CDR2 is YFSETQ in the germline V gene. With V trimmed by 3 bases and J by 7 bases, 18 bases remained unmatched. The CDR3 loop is CASSWAAGGGSAWEQYF. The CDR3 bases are TGCGCCAGCAGCTGGGCCGCGGGGGGCGGGAGTGCGTGGGAGCAGTACTTC. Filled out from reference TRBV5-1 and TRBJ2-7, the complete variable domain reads KAGVTQTPRYLIKTRGQQVTLSCSPISGHRSVSWYQQTPGQGLQFLFEYFSETQRNKGNFPGRFSGRQFSNSRSEMNVSTLELGDSALYLCASSWAAGGGSAWEQYFGPGTRLTVT.

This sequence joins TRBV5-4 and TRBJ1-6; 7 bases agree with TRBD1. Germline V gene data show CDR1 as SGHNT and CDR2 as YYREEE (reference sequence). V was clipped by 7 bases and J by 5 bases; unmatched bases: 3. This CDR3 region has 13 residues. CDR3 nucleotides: TGTGCCAGCGGGGACAGAAATAATTCACCCCTCCACTTT. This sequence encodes CASGDRNNSPLHF.

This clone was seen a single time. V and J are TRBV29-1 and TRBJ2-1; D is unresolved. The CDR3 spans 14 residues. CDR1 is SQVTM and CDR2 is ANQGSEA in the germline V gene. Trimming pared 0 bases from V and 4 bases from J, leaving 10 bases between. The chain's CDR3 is CSVEDDARYNEQFF. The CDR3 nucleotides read TGCAGCGTTGAAGACGACGCTAGGTACAATGAGCAGTTCTTC.

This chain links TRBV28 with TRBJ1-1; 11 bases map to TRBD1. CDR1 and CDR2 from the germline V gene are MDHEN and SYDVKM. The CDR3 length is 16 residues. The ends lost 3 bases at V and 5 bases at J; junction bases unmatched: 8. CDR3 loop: CASSLPSGQGATEAFF. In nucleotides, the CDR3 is TGTGCCAGCAGTTTGCCCTCCGGACAGGGGGCGACTGAAGCTTTCTTT.

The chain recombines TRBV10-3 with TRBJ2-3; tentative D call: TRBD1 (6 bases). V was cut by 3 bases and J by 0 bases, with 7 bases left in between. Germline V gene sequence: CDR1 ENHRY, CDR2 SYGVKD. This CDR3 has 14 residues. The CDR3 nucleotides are TGTGCCATCAGTGACAGGGGAAGCACAGATACGCAGTATTTT. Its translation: CAISDRGSTDTQYF.

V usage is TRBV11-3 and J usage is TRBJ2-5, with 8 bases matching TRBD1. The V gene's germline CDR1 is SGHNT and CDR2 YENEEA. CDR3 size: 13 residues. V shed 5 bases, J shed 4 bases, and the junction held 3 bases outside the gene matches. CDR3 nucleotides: TGTGCCAGCAGCCGCGGACAGGGAGAGACCCAGTACTTC. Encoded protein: CASSRGQGETQYF.

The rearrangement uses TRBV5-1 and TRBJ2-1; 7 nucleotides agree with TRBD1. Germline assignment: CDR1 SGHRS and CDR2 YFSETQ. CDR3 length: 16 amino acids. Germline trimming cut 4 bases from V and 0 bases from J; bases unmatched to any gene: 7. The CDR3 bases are TGCGCCAGCAGCGGGGGACAGTTCAGCTCCTACAATGAGCAGTTCTTC. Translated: CASSGGQFSSYNEQFF.

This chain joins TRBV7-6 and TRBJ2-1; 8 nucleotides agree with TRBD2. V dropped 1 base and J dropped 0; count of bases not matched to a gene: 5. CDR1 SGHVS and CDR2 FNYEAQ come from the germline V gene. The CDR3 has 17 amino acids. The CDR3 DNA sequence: TGTGCCAGCAGCTTAGAACCGGCGGGAGGCTCCTACAATGAGCAGTTCTTC. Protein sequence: CASSLEPAGGSYNEQFF.

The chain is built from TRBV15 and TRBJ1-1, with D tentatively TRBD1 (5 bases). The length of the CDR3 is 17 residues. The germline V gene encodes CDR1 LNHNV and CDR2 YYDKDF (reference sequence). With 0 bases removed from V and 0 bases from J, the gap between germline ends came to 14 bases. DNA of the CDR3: TGTGCCACCAGCAGAGATCTTACAGGAAGAATGAACACTGAAGCTTTCTTT. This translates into CATSRDLTGRMNTEAFF.

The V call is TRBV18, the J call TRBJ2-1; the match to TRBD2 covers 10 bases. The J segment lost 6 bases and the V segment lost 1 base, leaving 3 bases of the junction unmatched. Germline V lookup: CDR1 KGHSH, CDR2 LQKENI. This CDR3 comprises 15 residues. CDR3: CASSPRGLAINEQFF. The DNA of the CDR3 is TGTGCCAGCTCACCACGGGGACTAGCGATCAATGAGCAGTTCTTC. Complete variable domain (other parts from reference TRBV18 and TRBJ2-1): NAGVMQNPRHLVRRRGQEARLRCSPMKGHSHVYWYRQLPEEGLKFMVYLQKENIIDESGMPKERFSAEFPKEGPSILRIQQVVRGDSAAYFCASSPRGLAINEQFFGPGTRLTVL.

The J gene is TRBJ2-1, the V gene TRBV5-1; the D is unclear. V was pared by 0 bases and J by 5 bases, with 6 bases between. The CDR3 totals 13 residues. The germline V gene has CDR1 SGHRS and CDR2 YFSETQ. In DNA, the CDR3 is TGCGCCAGCAGCTTGGGTGCGGACAATGAGCAGTTCTTC. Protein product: CASSLGADNEQFF.

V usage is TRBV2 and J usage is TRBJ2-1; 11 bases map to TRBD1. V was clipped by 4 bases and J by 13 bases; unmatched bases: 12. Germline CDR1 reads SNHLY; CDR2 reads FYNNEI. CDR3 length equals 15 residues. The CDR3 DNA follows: TGTGCCAGCAGTGCTCGCGGCGGGGGACAGGGGGATCAGTTCTTC. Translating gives CASSARGGGQGDQFF.

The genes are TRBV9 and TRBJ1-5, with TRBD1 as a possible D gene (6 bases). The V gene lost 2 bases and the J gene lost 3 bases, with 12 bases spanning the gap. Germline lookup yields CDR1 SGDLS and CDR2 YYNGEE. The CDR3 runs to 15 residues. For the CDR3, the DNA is TGTGCCAGCAGCGTCGGTCAGGGGCTCAATCAGCCCCAGCATTTT. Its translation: CASSVGQGLNQPQHF.

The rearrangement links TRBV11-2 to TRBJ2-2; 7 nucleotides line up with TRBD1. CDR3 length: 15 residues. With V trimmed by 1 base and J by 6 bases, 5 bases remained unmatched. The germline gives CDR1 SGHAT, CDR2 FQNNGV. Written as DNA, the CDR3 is TGTGCCAGCAGCTTAGGACAGGGTAGGGCCGGGGAGCTGTTTTTT. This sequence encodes CASSLGQGRAGELFF.

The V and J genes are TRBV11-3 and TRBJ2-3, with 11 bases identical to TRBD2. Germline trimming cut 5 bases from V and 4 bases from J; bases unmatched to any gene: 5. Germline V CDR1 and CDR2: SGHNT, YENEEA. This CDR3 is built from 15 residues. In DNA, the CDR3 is TGTGCCAGCAGCCCGAATAGCGGGGGGGCAGATACGCAGTATTTT. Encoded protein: CASSPNSGGADTQYF.

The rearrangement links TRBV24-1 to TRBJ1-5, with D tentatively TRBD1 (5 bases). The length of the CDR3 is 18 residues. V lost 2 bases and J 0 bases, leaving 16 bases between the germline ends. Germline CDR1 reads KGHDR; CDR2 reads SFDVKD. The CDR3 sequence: CATSDSRTLLDSNQPQHF. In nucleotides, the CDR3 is TGTGCCACCAGTGATTCCCGGACACTTCTCGATAGCAATCAGCCCCAGCATTTT.

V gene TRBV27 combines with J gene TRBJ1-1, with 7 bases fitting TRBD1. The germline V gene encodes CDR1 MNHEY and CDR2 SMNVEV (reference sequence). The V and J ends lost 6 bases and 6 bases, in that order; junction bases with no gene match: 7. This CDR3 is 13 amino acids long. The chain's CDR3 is CASSPGQFSEAFF. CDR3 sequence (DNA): TGTGCCAGCAGCCCGGGACAGTTTTCTGAAGCTTTCTTT.

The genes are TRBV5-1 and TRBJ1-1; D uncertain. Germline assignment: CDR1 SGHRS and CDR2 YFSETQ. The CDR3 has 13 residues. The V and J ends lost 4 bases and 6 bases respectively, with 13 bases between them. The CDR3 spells CASSPPGTAEAFF. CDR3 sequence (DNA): TGCGCCAGCAGCCCCCCCGGTACGGCTGAAGCTTTCTTT.

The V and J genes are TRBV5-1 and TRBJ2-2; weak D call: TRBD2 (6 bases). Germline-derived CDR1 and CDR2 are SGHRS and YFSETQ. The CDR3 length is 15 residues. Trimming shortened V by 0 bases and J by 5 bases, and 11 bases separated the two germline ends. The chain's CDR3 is CASSLAGEGTGELFF. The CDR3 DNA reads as TGCGCCAGCAGCTTGGCGGGGGAAGGGACCGGGGAGCTGTTTTTT.

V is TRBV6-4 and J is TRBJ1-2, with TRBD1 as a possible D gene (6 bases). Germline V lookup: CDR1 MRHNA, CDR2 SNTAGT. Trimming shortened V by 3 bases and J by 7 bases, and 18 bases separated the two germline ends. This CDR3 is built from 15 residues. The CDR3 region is CASSEVFRGRGGYTF. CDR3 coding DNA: TGTGCCAGCAGTGAAGTTTTCAGGGGAAGAGGTGGCTACACCTTC.

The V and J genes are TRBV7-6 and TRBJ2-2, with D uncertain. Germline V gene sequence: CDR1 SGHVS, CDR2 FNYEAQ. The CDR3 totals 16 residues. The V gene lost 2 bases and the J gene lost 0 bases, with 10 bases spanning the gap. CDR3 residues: CASSLFDNSNTGELFF. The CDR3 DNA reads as TGTGCCAGCAGCTTATTTGACAACTCGAACACCGGGGAGCTGTTTTTT.

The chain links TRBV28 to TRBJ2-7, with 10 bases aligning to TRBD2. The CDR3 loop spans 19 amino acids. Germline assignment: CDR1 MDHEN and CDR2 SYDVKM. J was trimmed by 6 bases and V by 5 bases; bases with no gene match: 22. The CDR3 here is CASSPRRRLAGERGREQYF. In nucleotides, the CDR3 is TGTGCCAGCAGTCCCCGCCGGCGTCTAGCGGGAGAGAGGGGACGCGAGCAGTACTTC.

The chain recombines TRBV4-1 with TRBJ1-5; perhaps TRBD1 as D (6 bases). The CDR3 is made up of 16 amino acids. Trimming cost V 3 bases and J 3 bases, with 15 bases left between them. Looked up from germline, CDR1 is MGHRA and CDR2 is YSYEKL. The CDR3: CASSHALGQDNQPQHF. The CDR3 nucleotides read TGCGCCAGCAGCCATGCGCTGGGACAAGACAATCAGCCCCAGCATTTT.

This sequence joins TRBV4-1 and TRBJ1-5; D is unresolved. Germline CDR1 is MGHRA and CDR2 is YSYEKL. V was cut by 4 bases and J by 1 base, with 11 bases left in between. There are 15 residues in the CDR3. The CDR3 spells CASSPQAGSNQPQHF. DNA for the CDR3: TGCGCCAGCAGCCCCCAGGCGGGGAGCAATCAGCCCCAGCATTTT.